These 32 T cell receptor beta chains came from one sample sequenced in a study of cytomegalovirus exposure and HLA in healthy donors. With 60 Vbeta and 13 Jbeta primers, the PCR was carried out. This table comes from immunoSEQ multiplex PCR, and its TCRdb copy is limited to in-frame clones, with some not included. The sample consists of more than 50,000 clones, more than 65% of them appearing once. Sequencing was performed on PBMCs. Every receptor here comes from a man aged 35 to 55 in good health and CMV-seropositive.

The CDR3 loop reads CASNLPGASETQYF. CDR3 nucleotides: TGTGCCAGCAACCTCCCAGGGGCGAGTGAGACCCAGTACTTC. The chain couples TRBV6-6 to TRBJ2-5, with D possibly matching TRBD1 (6 bases). CDR1 and CDR2 (germline): MNHNY, SVGAGI (reference sequence). The V end was cut by 7 bases, the J end by 5 bases, with 17 bases between. The CDR3 contains 14 residues.

The CDR3 is CAWAAPRRSYNEQFF. In DNA, the CDR3 is TGTGCCTGGGCCGCCCCCCGGAGGTCCTACAATGAGCAGTTCTTC. This rearrangement joins TRBV30 to TRBJ2-1; possible D gene TRBD2, 5 bases. This CDR3 contains 15 residues. Trimming shortened V by 5 bases and J by 1 base, and 15 bases separated the two germline ends. Per germline, CDR1 GTSNPN and CDR2 SVGIG (reference sequence).

About this clone itself: An end of the junction does not agree with germline; a read error may underlie this. The V and J genes are TRBV25-1 and TRBJ1-2; no firm D call. Germline CDR1 and CDR2: MGHDK and SYGVNS. CDR3 length equals 12 residues. For the CDR3, the DNA is TGTGCCAGCAGTCAATACGACTATGGCTACACCTTC. Its protein product is CASSQYDYGYTF.

The sample holds a few counts of this clone. The chain couples TRBV2 to TRBJ1-1; TRBD1 agrees at 7 bases. J gave up 1 base and V 6 bases, and 8 bases lay outside the gene matches. The CDR3 has 15 amino acids. Germline V gene lookup returns CDR1 SNHLY and CDR2 FYNNEI. The CDR3 bases are TGTGCCAGCAGCGCAGAAACAGGGGAGAACACTGAAGCTTTCTTT. Its translation is CASSAETGENTEAFF. Filled out from reference TRBV2 and TRBJ1-1, the complete variable domain reads EPEVTQTPSHQVTQMGQEVILRCVPISNHLYFYWYRQILGQKVEFLVSFYNNEISEKSEIFDDQFSVERPDGSNFTLKIRSTKLEDSAMYFCASSAETGENTEAFFGQGTRLTVV.

This sequence joins TRBV7-2 and TRBJ2-3; D perhaps matches TRBD1 (6 bases). This CDR3 contains 15 residues. V dropped 5 bases and J dropped 1 base, with 13 bases sitting between them. CDR1 and CDR2 from the germline V gene are SGHTA and FQGNSA. This chain's CDR3 is CASSPKWGRTDTQYF. In DNA, the CDR3 is TGTGCCAGCAGCCCAAAGTGGGGGCGCACAGATACGCAGTATTTT.

J is TRBJ2-7 and V is TRBV6-1; TRBD2 might be the D (6 bases). Germline V gives CDR1 MNHNS, CDR2 SASEGT. The CDR3 runs to 13 residues. Trimming removed 6 bases at V and 4 bases at J, with 13 bases between. CDR3 loop: CASSPQAGYEQYF. In nucleotides, the CDR3 is TGTGCCAGCAGCCCTCAGGCGGGGTACGAGCAGTACTTC.

The chain couples TRBV7-2 to TRBJ1-5, with a possible D match to TRBD1 (5 bases). This CDR3 is 15 amino acids long. The V end was cut by 3 bases, the J end by 6 bases, with 15 bases between. CDR1 and CDR2 (germline): SGHTA, FQGNSA. CDR3 amino acids: CASSFAQGGIQPQHF. The CDR3 DNA follows: TGTGCCAGCAGCTTCGCCCAGGGCGGAATTCAGCCCCAGCATTTT.

Notes on this clone: The sample has other DNA sequences that encode this CDR3 too. J is TRBJ2-7 and V is TRBV7-2; 7 bases match TRBD2. Germline assignment: CDR1 SGHTA and CDR2 FQGNSA. Trimming removed 1 base from V and 4 bases from J; junction bases left unmatched: 4. This CDR3 has 14 residues. The CDR3 spells CASSLGGGSYEQYF. CDR3 nucleotide sequence: TGTGCCAGCAGCTTAGGCGGGGGATCTTACGAGCAGTACTTC.

This sequence joins TRBV5-1 and TRBJ2-3; maybe TRBD1 (6 bases). CDR3 size: 17 residues. Germline V gene data show CDR1 as SGHRS and CDR2 as YFSETQ. The V end lost 1 base, the J end lost 2 bases, and 17 bases lay between the germline ends. CDR3 DNA: TGCGCCAGCAGCTTGATGTCTGGGGGCCGCCACACAGATACGCAGTATTTT. Protein sequence: CASSLMSGGRHTDTQYF.

This clone was detected a few times. The rearrangement uses TRBV7-6 and TRBJ2-3; tentative D call: TRBD2 (6 bases). Per the germline V gene, CDR1 is SGHVS and CDR2 is FNYEAQ. V was clipped by 6 bases and J by 7 bases, with 11 bases between them. The CDR3 is made up of 12 amino acids. The CDR3 protein is CASSPSGYTQYF. DNA for the CDR3: TGTGCCAGCAGTCCAAGCGGGTATACGCAGTATTTT.

The chain links TRBV6-5 to TRBJ2-1; 10 bases map to TRBD2. CDR1 and CDR2 (germline): MNHEY, SVGAGI. Trimming at V came to 7 bases and at J to 10 bases, leaving 13 bases not matched to a gene. CDR3 length: 15 residues. The CDR3: CASIKSGGGLGEQFF. CDR3 DNA: TGTGCCAGCATAAAAAGCGGGGGGGGATTGGGGGAGCAGTTCTTC.

J is TRBJ2-7 and V is TRBV2; 10 bases are shared with TRBD2. This CDR3 is built from 15 residues. Unmatched junction bases numbered 6, after V lost 5 bases and J lost 2 bases. Germline CDR1 reads SNHLY; CDR2 reads FYNNEI. The CDR3 sequence: CASSLAGGPTYEQYF. The CDR3, as DNA: TGTGCCAGCAGTTTAGCGGGGGGCCCAACCTACGAGCAGTACTTC.

The chain joins TRBV6-6 to TRBJ2-7, with TRBD2 identical over 10 bases. CDR3 length: 16 residues. CDR1 is MNHNY, CDR2 SVGAGI, per germline (reference sequence). The ends lost 6 bases at V and 2 bases at J; junction bases unmatched: 10. CDR3 DNA sequence: TGTGCCAGCAGCCAACCGGGACTAGCGAATGCCTACGAGCAGTACTTC. The encoded protein is CASSQPGLANAYEQYF.

The chain has TRBV7-8 and TRBJ1-1; TRBD1 might be the D (6 bases). In germline, CDR1 is SGHVS, CDR2 FQNEAQ. V shed 5 bases and J shed 6 bases, with 19 bases lying between them. This CDR3 spans 15 amino acids. CDR3 loop: CASSRLSGGWAEAFF. As DNA, the CDR3 is TGTGCCAGCAGCCGATTATCGGGGGGCTGGGCTGAAGCTTTCTTT.

The chain couples TRBV9 to TRBJ2-3; 9 bases match TRBD2. The CDR3 has 15 residues. Trimming took 4 bases from V and 3 from J; bases not matched to a gene: 6. Germline V lookup: CDR1 SGDLS, CDR2 YYNGEE. The CDR3 DNA follows: TGTGCCAGCAGCCCCCGCGGGGGGGAGACAGATACGCAGTATTTT. Translated: CASSPRGGETDTQYF.

This clone was counted once. The V and J genes are TRBV6-5 and TRBJ2-1, with D possibly being TRBD1 (5 bases). This CDR3 comprises 14 residues. CDR1 MNHEY and CDR2 SVGAGI come from the germline V gene. V was pared by 6 bases and J by 5 bases, with 14 bases between. The CDR3: CASSPLGPHNEQFF. CDR3 bases: TGTGCCAGCAGCCCCCTGGGGCCTCACAATGAGCAGTTCTTC.

The J gene is TRBJ2-1, the V gene TRBV7-6; D is perhaps TRBD1 (6 bases). CDR1 and CDR2 (germline): SGHVS, FNYEAQ. Trimming took 1 base from V and 6 from J, leaving 16 bases between them. The CDR3 contains 16 residues. CDR3 protein: CASSLVAGAPRNEQFF. For the CDR3, the DNA is TGTGCCAGCAGCTTAGTGGCAGGGGCTCCTCGCAATGAGCAGTTCTTC.

The chain joins TRBV6-6 to TRBJ2-3; D unclear. Germline values: CDR1 MNHNY, CDR2 SVGAGI (reference sequence). V lost 10 bases, J lost 0 bases, and 14 bases lay in between. This CDR3 is built from 14 residues. As DNA, the CDR3 is TGTGCCACCAGAACAGCTGCTAGCACAGATACGCAGTATTTT. This encodes CATRTAASTDTQYF.

In DNA, the CDR3 is TGTGCCAGTAGGACTAGCGGGACAGATACGCAGTATTTT. Its protein is CASRTSGTDTQYF. The chain joins TRBV19 to TRBJ2-3, with 10 bases identical to TRBD2. The CDR3 is made up of 13 amino acids. Germline-derived CDR1 and CDR2 are LNHDA and SQIVND (reference sequence). With V trimmed by 6 bases and J by 3 bases, 0 bases remained unmatched.

The chain combines TRBV5-6 with TRBJ2-7, with 7 bases identical to TRBD1. The trim removed 3 bases at V and 2 bases at J, leaving 14 bases unmatched. The V gene's germline CDR1 is SGHDT and CDR2 YYEEEE. This CDR3 has 17 amino acids. CDR3 protein: CASSWARQGKPPYEQYF. Written as DNA, the CDR3 is TGTGCCAGCAGCTGGGCCAGACAGGGTAAGCCCCCCTACGAGCAGTACTTC.

This clone was counted a single time. The V gene is TRBV6-5, the J gene TRBJ1-5; TRBD1 agrees at 7 bases. J was trimmed by 4 bases and V by 6 bases; bases with no gene match: 9. The CDR3 runs 15 residues. The germline V gene has CDR1 MNHEY and CDR2 SVGAGI. CDR3 DNA sequence: TGTGCCAGCAGCGACGGGCAGACAGGGAATCAGCCCCAGCATTTT. Translated, it gives CASSDGQTGNQPQHF.

The chain has TRBV7-2 and TRBJ2-1, with TRBD1 identical over 10 bases. V trimming: 0 bases; J trimming: 14 bases; junction bases outside the gene matches: 13. CDR3 length equals 16 residues. CDR1 and CDR2 (germline): SGHTA, FQGNSA. CDR3 amino acids: CASSLAPVSSGTGEFF. The CDR3 bases are TGTGCCAGCAGCTTAGCGCCAGTCTCATCCGGGACAGGGGAGTTCTTC.

The rearrangement joins TRBV5-1 to TRBJ1-1, with 7 positions matching TRBD1. J lost 3 bases, V lost 1 base, and 0 bases had no gene match. The CDR3 contains 13 residues. Looked up from germline, CDR1 is SGHRS and CDR2 is YFSETQ. The CDR3 region is CASSLTGDTEAFF. CDR3 bases: TGCGCCAGCAGCTTGACAGGGGACACTGAAGCTTTCTTT.

This chain joins TRBV27 and TRBJ2-1, with 11 bases that match TRBD2. V shed 5 bases, J shed 0 bases, and the junction held 12 bases outside the gene matches. The CDR3 spans 19 residues. CDR1 is MNHEY and CDR2 is SMNVEV in the germline V gene (reference sequence). This chain's CDR3 is CASSDKLAGAFSSYNEQFF. CDR3 sequence (DNA): TGTGCCAGCAGTGATAAACTAGCGGGGGCCTTCAGCTCCTACAATGAGCAGTTCTTC.

The genes are TRBV27 and TRBJ2-4, with D possibly matching TRBD2 (5 bases). Per the germline V gene, CDR1 is MNHEY and CDR2 is SMNVEV (reference sequence). V lost 10 bases, J lost 2 bases, and 12 bases lay in between. This CDR3 is built from 13 residues. Written as DNA, the CDR3 is TGTGCCACCTCCGAGGGATCCAAAAACATTCAGTACTTC. Translated: CATSEGSKNIQYF.

This chain links TRBV5-1 with TRBJ2-7; 13 bases agree with TRBD2. The V segment lost 0 bases and the J segment 2 bases; nucleotides outside the gene matches: 14. CDR3 length: 20 amino acids. Germline-derived CDR1 and CDR2 are SGHRS and YFSETQ. CDR3 sequence: CASSLDRRDGTSGNTYEQYF. The CDR3 coding sequence is TGCGCCAGCAGCTTGGATAGGAGGGATGGGACTAGCGGGAACACCTACGAGCAGTACTTC.

The chain links TRBV10-2 to TRBJ1-6; TRBD1 matches 12 bases. CDR3 length: 12 amino acids. The V gene's germline CDR1 is WSHSY and CDR2 SAAADI. CDR3 DNA sequence: TGCGCAGTGGGACAGGGGGCGACGCCCCTCCACTTT. It yields the protein CAVGQGATPLHF.

The rearrangement joins TRBV4-1 to TRBJ1-4; perhaps TRBD1 as D (6 bases). The CDR3 runs to 17 residues. CDR1 MGHRA and CDR2 YSYEKL come from the germline V gene. Trimming took 4 bases from V and 1 from J, leaving 16 bases between them. The CDR3 protein is CASSRRVAGVTNEKLFF. The DNA for the CDR3 is TGCGCCAGCAGCCGAAGGGTGGCAGGGGTAACTAATGAAAAACTGTTTTTT.

The chain has TRBV5-1 and TRBJ2-3, with 7 nucleotides matching TRBD2. Germline values: CDR1 SGHRS, CDR2 YFSETQ. V was pared by 0 bases and J by 2 bases, with 6 bases of the junction left unmatched. The CDR3 has 16 residues. The CDR3 is CASSLASSGHTDTQYF. CDR3 DNA: TGCGCCAGCAGCTTGGCCTCTAGCGGACACACAGATACGCAGTATTTT. Full variable domain (outside the CDR3, taken from reference TRBV5-1 and TRBJ2-3): KAGVTQTPRYLIKTRGQQVTLSCSPISGHRSVSWYQQTPGQGLQFLFEYFSETQRNKGNFPGRFSGRQFSNSRSEMNVSTLELGDSALYLCASSLASSGHTDTQYFGPGTRLTVL.

The chain combines TRBV20-1 with TRBJ1-1, with D hard to call. From germline, CDR1 is DFQATT and CDR2 SNEGSKA (reference sequence). The V gene lost 3 bases and the J gene lost 7 bases, with 9 bases spanning the gap. The CDR3 loop spans 11 amino acids. The CDR3 loop is CSASGSGEAFF. CDR3 DNA sequence: TGCAGTGCTAGTGGGTCGGGTGAAGCTTTCTTT.

The J gene is TRBJ1-6, the V gene TRBV4-3; possibly TRBD1 for D (6 bases). CDR3 length equals 14 residues. V was trimmed by 2 bases and J by 9 bases, leaving 11 bases between them. Germline CDR1 reads LGHNA; CDR2 reads YSLEER. As DNA, the CDR3 is TGCGCCAGCAGCCAATGGGAGGGGGGTTCACCCCTCCACTTT. This gives the protein CASSQWEGGSPLHF.

This clone was seen a single time. The genes are TRBV6-5 and TRBJ1-6; no clear D gene. Germline V gene lookup returns CDR1 MNHEY and CDR2 SVGAGI. This CDR3 is 14 amino acids long. V lost 4 bases and J lost 8, with 12 bases in between. CDR3 amino acids: CASSSSWRDSPLHF. CDR3 nucleotides: TGTGCCAGCAGTTCCTCTTGGCGGGATTCACCCCTCCACTTT.